Listed below are T cell receptor beta chains from one sample, sequenced in a study of monozygotic twins with inflammatory bowel disease. TCRdb derives one entry per CDR3 protein from the 5' RACE reads, leaving out DNA. Its table records fewer than 450,000 distinct CDR3 sequences. The specimen was blood. These receptors were obtained from a human donor with ulcerative colitis or Crohn's disease, or a healthy co-twin of an affected twin (not recorded which). The CDR3 runs from the conserved cysteine through the conserved F or W.

v_call: TRBV5-6; j_call: TRBJ2-5; cdr3_aa: CASSLGPTGTETQYF
v_call: TRBV10-3; j_call: TRBJ2-3; cdr3_aa: CAISESGTDTQYF
v_call: TRBV21-1; j_call: TRBJ2-5; cdr3_aa: CASGLSELAQETQYF
v_call: TRBV4-1; j_call: TRBJ1-1; cdr3_aa: CASSQDGLGHGTNTEAFF
v_call: TRBV20-1; j_call: TRBJ1-1; cdr3_aa: CSAVGDTNTEAFF
v_call: TRBV4-3; j_call: TRBJ2-7; cdr3_aa: CASSQLFSGNYYEQYF
v_call: TRBV20-1; j_call: TRBJ1-1; cdr3_aa: CSARDLGTEAFF
v_call: TRBV4-3; j_call: TRBJ2-7; cdr3_aa: CASSQVGTGTHEQYF
v_call: TRBV7-3; j_call: TRBJ2-1; cdr3_aa: CASSTRDRENEQFF
v_call: TRBV7-2; j_call: TRBJ2-7; cdr3_aa: CASSLGTGGGKQYF
v_call: TRBV5-1; j_call: TRBJ2-5; cdr3_aa: CASSEIGATLRETQYF
v_call: TRBV5-1; j_call: TRBJ2-1; cdr3_aa: CASSLESYNEQFF
v_call: TRBV7-2; j_call: TRBJ2-7; cdr3_aa: CASSHEQGAYEQYF
v_call: TRBV12-3/TRBV12-4; j_call: TRBJ1-2; cdr3_aa: CASRGDRGLGYTF
v_call: TRBV12-3/TRBV12-4; j_call: TRBJ2-2; cdr3_aa: CASILGGTGELFF
v_call: TRBV20-1; j_call: TRBJ2-5; cdr3_aa: CSARDPSGGDNLMETQYF
v_call: TRBV5-1; j_call: TRBJ1-1; cdr3_aa: CASSLYPGDTEAFF
v_call: TRBV5-1; j_call: TRBJ1-6; cdr3_aa: CASSFGTGNSPLHF
v_call: TRBV5-1; j_call: TRBJ2-5; cdr3_aa: CASSAAGTAQETQYF
v_call: TRBV9; j_call: TRBJ2-5; cdr3_aa: CASSEYPGLVKETQYF
v_call: TRBV5-1; j_call: TRBJ2-7; cdr3_aa: CASSPQDGPYEQYF
v_call: TRBV20-1; j_call: TRBJ1-5; cdr3_aa: CSAYAQGSNQPQHF
v_call: TRBV11-1; j_call: TRBJ2-3; cdr3_aa: CASRSLLAGGITSTDTQYF
v_call: TRBV4-1; j_call: TRBJ1-3; cdr3_aa: CASSPNLYSGNTIYF
v_call: TRBV6-4; j_call: TRBJ2-1; cdr3_aa: CASGSSGVYNEQFF
v_call: TRBV7-2; j_call: TRBJ2-1; cdr3_aa: CASSSNPGQGSEQFF
v_call: TRBV24-1; j_call: TRBJ1-1; cdr3_aa: CATSGPLTGNTEAFF
v_call: TRBV14; j_call: TRBJ2-7; cdr3_aa: CASSQGQLKVHEQYF
v_call: TRBV11-1; j_call: TRBJ2-2; cdr3_aa: CASNQGGNTGELFF